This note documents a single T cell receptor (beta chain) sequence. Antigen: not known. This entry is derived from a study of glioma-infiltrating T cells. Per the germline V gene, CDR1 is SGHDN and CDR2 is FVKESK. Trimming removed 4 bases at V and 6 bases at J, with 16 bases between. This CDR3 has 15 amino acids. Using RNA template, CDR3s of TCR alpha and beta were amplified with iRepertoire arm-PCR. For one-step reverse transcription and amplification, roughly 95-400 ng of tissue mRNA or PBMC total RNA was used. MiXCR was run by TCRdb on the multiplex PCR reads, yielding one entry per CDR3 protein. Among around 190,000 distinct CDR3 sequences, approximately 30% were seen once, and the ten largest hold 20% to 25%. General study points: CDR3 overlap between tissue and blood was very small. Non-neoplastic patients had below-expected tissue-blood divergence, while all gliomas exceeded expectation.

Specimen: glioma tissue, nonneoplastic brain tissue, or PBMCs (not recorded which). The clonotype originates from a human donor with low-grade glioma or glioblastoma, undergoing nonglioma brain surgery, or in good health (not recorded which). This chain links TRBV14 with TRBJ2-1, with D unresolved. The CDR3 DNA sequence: TGTGCCAGCAGCCGGTTCCGTATTTTGCCCAATGAGCAGTTCTTC. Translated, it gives CASSRFRILPNEQFF.